This T cell receptor (beta chain) was recorded in a study of T cells after yellow fever vaccination (dated by TCRdb to about 2019). Study-level background: Libraries from fractions with low cell numbers were prepared with the SMART-Seq v4 Ultra Low Input RNA kit. Bulk TCR alpha and beta repertoires were sequenced longitudinally to track T-cell clones before and after primary and booster YFV17D yellow fever vaccination. Two healthy male donors, one aged 18 to 30 and one aged 30 to 40 years, were included in the cohort. Bulk PBMC replicates and cell subsets were isolated from blood drawn at multiple timepoints before and after both primary and secondary immunization.

The CDR3 spans 13 residues, from the cysteine through the phenylalanine. Only the CDR3 portion is preserved as DNA: 39 bases, with reading frame beginning at the first base. Via the germline V gene, CDR1 is MNHEY and CDR2 SVGAGI. The trim is 2 bases for V and 7 bases for J, with a gap of 8 bases between the germline ends. Broad study findings and their caveats: Only a couple of donors were included in the study, so the extent to which the findings can be generalized is limited. Computational filtering was needed because FACS-sorted repertoires could contain abundant contaminating clonotypes from the bulk population. Compared with the primary T-cell response, the secondary T-cell response was faster but weaker, reaching its peak on day 5 rather than on day 15. Most clones expanded after primary vaccination (around 97% of CD4 and around 89% of CD8) were re-detected after the booster, suggesting that broad memory maintenance occurred. A small fraction of clonotypes showed up in both the CD4 and CD8 compartments, probably as a result of convergent recombination.

As to this clonotype: Its target antigen remains unknown. Base-call qualities are not available, and no considerably larger clone is one nucleotide away.

These reads were obtained on an Illumina NovaSeq 6000. TCR cDNA was made using 5'RACE template switching, a step that added a universal primer site and unique molecular identifiers. Priming for cDNA synthesis came from both the TCR alpha and TCR beta constant segments. Library amplification involved two PCR steps, and the second step added sample barcodes and sequencing adapters. Libraries were sequenced on Illumina HiSeq 2500 (2x100 bp) or NovaSeq (2x150 bp). In the source study's methods: Reads were demultiplexed and collapsed into UMI consensus sequences with MIGEC, and V(D)J alignment was performed with MiXCR. Vaccine-responding clonotypes were defined with edgeR using replicate PBMC samples, requiring FDR below 0.01 and a log2 fold change above 5 up to day 15. Bulk clonotypes were assigned CD4 or CD8 identity according to which sequenced CD4 or CD8 repertoire held them at higher abundance. TCRdb trimmed the raw reads at Q25, called clones with MiXCR and kept productive beta chains. Identical CDR3 protein sequences are pooled into one entry, listed with their most common genes and DNA. These V and J calls derive from TCRdb rather than the authors' analysis. The sample table records some 170,000 distinct CDR3 sequences; approximately 9.9% of these occur just once. The ten largest clones capture around 35% of the sample.

The treatment or condition label here, explained by the study, means: live attenuated yellow fever vaccine strain. PBMCs were isolated from peripheral blood using a standard Ficoll-Paque protocol. Dynabeads CD4 and CD8 positive selection kits were used to isolate the CD4 and CD8 T-cell fractions. TriZol was used to extract RNA from bulk PBMCs, from CD4 and CD8 fractions, and from dextramer-positive and dextramer-negative fractions. The V and J genes are TRBV6-5 and TRBJ2-2, and TRBD2 may be the D gene, going by 6 matching bases. The receptor was isolated from a man younger than 30 who received the YFV17D yellow fever vaccine. The sequences come from CD8+ T cells sorted from PBMCs, collected 45 days after the yellow fever booster vaccination. The DNA sequence is as follows: TGTGCCAGCAGTTACGTGCGGGACGGGGAGCTGTTTTTT. Translation gives CASSYVRDGELFF.